Following are 14 T cell receptor beta chains from one sample sequenced in a study of tumor-infiltrating lymphocytes in primary liver carcinoma. Each 20-30 mg portion of unsorted bulk tissue served as the source for co-extraction of RNA and DNA. Synthesis of TCR beta cDNA was carried out from about 0.55 ug total RNA with a constant-region primer. It was through three nested multiplex PCR rounds of slightly modified ARM-PCR that TCR beta libraries arose. Primers for the first two PCR rounds were TRBV1-TRBV30 forward primers and a C-beta reverse primer (about 9 cycles per round). TCRdb recomputed calls from the multiplex PCR reads with MiXCR, one row per CDR3 protein. Counted here are about 99,000 distinct CDR3 sequences, around 63% occurring once; the ten biggest clones make up approximately 10%. Specimen: liver tumor tissue from sampling region 5. Subset in this sample: tumor region T5, tumor centre. All receptors come from a woman aged 55-70 years with primary liver carcinoma and hepatitis B virus infection.

A remark on this clonotype: Compared with germline, one end of the junction differs, possibly owing to a read error. This chain connects TRBV6-1 to TRBJ2-4; 8 positions match TRBD1. Germline CDR1 MNHNS, CDR2 SASEGT. The CDR3 has 13 amino acids. CDR3: CVSLNRGRNIQYF. The CDR3 region has the DNA TGTGTCAGCCTAAACAGGGGGAGGAATATTCAGTACTTC.

In its sample, this clonotype was seen many times. This chain links TRBV7-9 with TRBJ2-3, with TRBD2 identical over 11 bases. Germline lookup yields CDR1 SEHNR and CDR2 FQNEAQ (reference sequence). After removal of 6 bases from V and 5 bases from J, the junction contained 4 bases not matched to a gene. CDR3 length: 14 amino acids. Here the CDR3 DNA reads TGTGCCAGCAGTCAAGGACTAGCGGGAGATACGCAGTATTTT. Translated: CASSQGLAGDTQYF.

About this clonotype: Sequence at one end of the junction differs from germline and may be a read error. The J gene is TRBJ1-2, the V gene TRBV11-2, with unresolved D. This CDR3 has 13 residues. Germline V gene data show CDR1 as SGHAT and CDR2 as FQNNGV. The DNA for the CDR3 is TGTGCCAGCAGCTCAGGCAGGAACTATGGCTACCCCTTC. Protein: CASSSGRNYGYPF.

This clonotype was observed a few times. The V gene is TRBV2, the J gene TRBJ1-5, with a possible D match to TRBD1 (6 bases). CDR1 and CDR2 (germline): SNHLY, FYNNEI. This CDR3 region has 15 residues. V was clipped by 5 bases and J by 2 bases, with 13 bases between them. The CDR3 region has the DNA TGTGCCAGCAGTCCTCTGGGGGCTGGCAATCAGCCCCAGCATTTT. As protein: CASSPLGAGNQPQHF. Full variable domain (outside the CDR3, taken from reference TRBV2 and TRBJ1-5): EPEVTQTPSHQVTQMGQEVILRCVPISNHLYFYWYRQILGQKVEFLVSFYNNEISEKSEIFDDQFSVERPDGSNFTLKIRSTKLEDSAMYFCASSPLGAGNQPQHFGDGTRLSIL.

The table lists this clonotype with many counts. The gene calls are TRBV28 and TRBJ1-5; D is ambiguous. The V gene lost 3 bases and the J gene lost 3 bases, with 9 bases spanning the gap. The CDR3 is made up of 14 amino acids. Germline CDR1 and CDR2: MDHEN and SYDVKM. CDR3 amino acids: CASSFGSINQPQHF. The CDR3 region has the DNA TGTGCCAGCAGTTTCGGCAGTATCAATCAGCCCCAGCATTTT.

In regard to this clonotype: It may be a read error: a sequence one base away is much more abundant. V and J are TRBV28 and TRBJ1-1, with TRBD1 matching over 7 bases. The length of the CDR3 is 16 residues. Per the germline V gene, CDR1 is MDHEN and CDR2 is SYDVKM. The CDR3 is CTSSFLEGAGRTEAFF. The CDR3 region has the DNA TGTACCAGCAGTTTCTTGGAGGGGGCGGGGAGAACTGAAGCTTTCTTT.

This clonotype was observed at least ten times. This chain uses TRBV10-3 with TRBJ2-1; 9 bases line up with TRBD1. The CDR3 loop spans 12 amino acids. Germline V lookup: CDR1 ENHRY, CDR2 SYGVKD. Losses at the gene ends were 9 bases for V and 8 bases for J; bases not matched to a gene: 5. The CDR3 sequence is CAIQGQGDEQFF. CDR3 coding DNA: TGTGCCATTCAGGGACAGGGTGATGAGCAGTTCTTC.

This clonotype was counted at least ten times. The chain links TRBV7-2 to TRBJ2-7, with TRBD1 identical over 9 bases. Germline V gene lookup returns CDR1 SGHTA and CDR2 FQGNSA. V trimming: 5 bases; J trimming: 3 bases; junction bases outside the gene matches: 8. The CDR3 is 15 residues long. The CDR3 spells CASSLQDRGVYEQYF. The CDR3 DNA reads as TGTGCCAGCAGCCTCCAGGACAGGGGAGTCTACGAGCAGTACTTC.

A note on this clonotype: Germline and junction disagree at one end, which may indicate a read error. This chain joins TRBV4-2 and TRBJ1-1; D gene uncertain. Germline values: CDR1 LGHNA, CDR2 YNFKEQ. This CDR3 has 15 residues. CDR3 DNA: TGTACCAGCAGCCAGCCTCGGAGGAGGGACACTGAAGCTTTCTTT. Translation gives CTSSQPRRRDTEAFF.

Points on this clonotype: At one of its ends the junction is not consistent with the germline gene, which may arise from a read error. The rearrangement links TRBV12-3 or TRBV12-4 to TRBJ2-7; the D is unclear. The CDR3 length is 13 residues. This CDR3 reads CAISKRRAYGQYF. CDR3 nucleotide sequence: TGTGCCATCAGTAAGAGACGAGCCTACGGGCAGTACTTC.

There are a few counts of this clonotype. This may be a read error, as it is one base from a much larger clone. The chain's CDR3 is CSVTGQEFYEQNF. As DNA, the CDR3 is TGCAGCGTAACGGGACAAGAATTCTACGAGCAGAACTTC. The chain joins TRBV29-1 to TRBJ2-7, with D maybe TRBD1 (6 bases). CDR1 and CDR2 (germline): SQVTM, ANQGSEA. The CDR3 extends over 13 amino acids.

With regard to this clonotype: This may be a read error: a much more frequent sequence differs by one nucleotide. The V and J genes are TRBV7-9 and TRBJ2-3; D is uncertain. There are 17 residues in the CDR3. Trimming took 5 bases from V and 9 from J, leaving 27 bases between them. Looked up from germline, CDR1 is SEHNR and CDR2 is FQNEAQ (reference sequence). The CDR3 DNA reads TGTGCCAGCAGCCCAACAGTCCACGATAGTACCCCTGAAACGCAGTATTTT. Encoded protein: CASSPTVHDSTPETQYF.

Regarding this clonotype: This may come from a read error, since a much larger clone is one base off. The chain recombines TRBV7-9 with TRBJ1-1; D is ambiguous. The CDR3 is made up of 14 amino acids. The germline V gene encodes CDR1 SEHNR and CDR2 FQNEAQ (reference sequence). The CDR3 nucleotides are TGTGCCAGCAGCAAAGACCTCGTTGACACTGAAGCTTCCTTT. Protein: CASSKDLVDTEASF.

This clonotype has just one count. V is TRBV19 and J is TRBJ2-3; D perhaps matches TRBD2 (5 bases). Germline CDR1 reads LNHDA; CDR2 reads SQIVND (reference sequence). V was clipped by 3 bases and J by 4 bases, with 11 bases between them. The length of the CDR3 is 14 residues. The CDR3 protein is CASSIPRGADTQYF. The CDR3 DNA follows: TGTGCCAGTAGTATTCCCCGGGGAGCAGATACGCAGTATTTT.